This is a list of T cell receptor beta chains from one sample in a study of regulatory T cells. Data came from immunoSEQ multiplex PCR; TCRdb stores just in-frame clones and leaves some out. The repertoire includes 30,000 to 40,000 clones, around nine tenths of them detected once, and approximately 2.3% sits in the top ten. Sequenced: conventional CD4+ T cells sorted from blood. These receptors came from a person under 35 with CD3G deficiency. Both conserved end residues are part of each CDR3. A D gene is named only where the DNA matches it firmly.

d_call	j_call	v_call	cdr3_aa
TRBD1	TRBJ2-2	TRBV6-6	CASRETGGTGELFF
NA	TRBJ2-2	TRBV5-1	CASSLGSTGELFF
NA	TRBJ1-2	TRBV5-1	CASSPDINYGYTF
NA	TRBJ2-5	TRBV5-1	CASSLGVGLYQETQYF
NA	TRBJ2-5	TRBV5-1	CASSVTGGDGETQYF
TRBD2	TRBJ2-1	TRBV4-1	CASSKAILAGYNEQFF
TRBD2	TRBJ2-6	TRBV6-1	CASSAPGRGANVLTF
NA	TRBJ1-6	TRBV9	CASSVKPNSPLHF
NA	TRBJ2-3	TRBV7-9	CASSPGTQRADTQYF
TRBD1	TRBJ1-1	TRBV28	CASSDRGKGTEAFF
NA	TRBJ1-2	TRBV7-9	CASSFDRAGGYTF
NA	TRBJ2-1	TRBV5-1	CASSLATGNEQFF
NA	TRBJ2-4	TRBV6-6	CASSPGRAKNIQYF
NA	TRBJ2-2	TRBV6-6	CASGGTVNTGELFF
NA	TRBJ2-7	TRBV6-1	CASKGGDEQYF
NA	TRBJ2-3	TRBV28	CASSFGGYDTQYF
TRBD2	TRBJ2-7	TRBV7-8	CASSSTAGAPYEQYF
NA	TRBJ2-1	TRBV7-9	CASSLESLNEQFF
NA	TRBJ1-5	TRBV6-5	CASSYSRTLREPQHF
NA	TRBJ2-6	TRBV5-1	CASSSSSGANVLTF
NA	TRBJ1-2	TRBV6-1	CASSRIGSYLYGYTF
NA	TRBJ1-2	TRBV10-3	CAISQGNYGYTF
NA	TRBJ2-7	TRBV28	CASSLGVLGYEQYF
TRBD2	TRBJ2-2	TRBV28	CASSPTLAGGVGELFF
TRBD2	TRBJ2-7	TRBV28	CASSLKRLAGGPQYF
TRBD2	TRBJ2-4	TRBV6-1	CASSITSGGLDIQYF
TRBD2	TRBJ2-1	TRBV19	CASSAEWLAGGPGFF
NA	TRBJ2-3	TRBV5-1	CASSFQARSTDTQYF
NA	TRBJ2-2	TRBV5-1	CASSLRENTGELFF